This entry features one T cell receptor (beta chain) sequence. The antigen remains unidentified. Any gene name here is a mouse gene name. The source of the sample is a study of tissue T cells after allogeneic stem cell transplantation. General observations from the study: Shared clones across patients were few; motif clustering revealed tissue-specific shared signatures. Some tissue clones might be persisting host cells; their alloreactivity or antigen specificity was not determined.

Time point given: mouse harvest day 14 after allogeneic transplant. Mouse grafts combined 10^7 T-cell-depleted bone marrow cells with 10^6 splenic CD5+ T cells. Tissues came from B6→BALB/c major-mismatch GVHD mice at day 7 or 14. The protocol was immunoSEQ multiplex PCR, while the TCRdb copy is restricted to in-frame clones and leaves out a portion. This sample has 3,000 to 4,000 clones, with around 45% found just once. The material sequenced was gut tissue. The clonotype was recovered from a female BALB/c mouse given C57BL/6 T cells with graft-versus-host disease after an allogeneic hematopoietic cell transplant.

The CDR3 reads CTCSADKNTEVFF. CDR3 DNA (partial): TGCACCTGCAGTGCAGACAAAAACACAGAAGTCTTC. This chain uses TRBV1 with TRBJ1-1, with D uncertain. The CDR3 end lies 1 residue beyond the end of the read and is filled in from the germline J gene. CDR3 size: 13 residues. V lost 0 bases and J lost 1, with 3 bases in between. From germline, CDR1 is NSQYPW and CDR2 LRSPGD (reference sequence).